This entry lists 30 T cell receptor beta chains sequenced from one sample in a study of blood T cells in healthy people across ages. The authors ran a second PCR of roughly 6 to 11 cycles using a sample-barcoded 5' primer and a J-beta primer mix. TCRdb called the 5' RACE reads again in MiXCR, with one record for every CDR3 protein. The table has fewer than 800,000 distinct CDR3 sequences, about half seen once. Sequencing was performed on blood. The receptors come from an older woman in good health.

The CDR3 sequence is CGAGGDPYEQYF. CDR3 coding DNA: TGTGGAGCAGGGGGAGATCCCTACGAGCAGTACTTC. The chain employs TRBV27 and TRBJ2-7; 7 positions match TRBD1. Germline V lookup: CDR1 MNHEY, CDR2 SMNVEV (reference sequence). The CDR3 has 12 residues.

This clonotype was observed a few times. The chain combines TRBV29-1 with TRBJ1-1, with TRBD1 matching over 7 bases. The CDR3 loop spans 15 amino acids. V gave up 2 bases and J gave up 11 bases; unmatched junction bases: 17. CDR1 and CDR2 (germline): SQVTM, ANQGSEA. The DNA for the CDR3 is TGCAGCGTTGAAAAGGAGGGGAGGGGGCAGCCCGGGGCTTTCTTT. It encodes CSVEKEGRGQPGAFF.

The chain has TRBV3-1 and TRBJ1-5; weak D call: TRBD1 (6 bases). The germline gives CDR1 LGHDT, CDR2 YNNKEL (reference sequence). The CDR3 extends over 16 amino acids. Deletions cut 2 bases from V and 5 bases from J, with 16 bases between. CDR3 region: CASSQRGGRDDQPQHF. CDR3 sequence (DNA): TGTGCCAGCAGCCAAAGGGGGGGCAGGGATGATCAGCCCCAGCATTTT.

Remarks on this clonotype: This may stem from a read error, because a much larger clone lies one nucleotide away. The chain recombines TRBV28 with TRBJ2-7; D might be TRBD2 (5 bases). CDR3 length: 13 amino acids. Trimming stripped 8 bases from V and 4 bases from J, with 15 bases between. CDR1 is MDHEN, CDR2 SYDVKM, per germline. The CDR3 DNA follows: TGTGCCAGCGGTCAGGACGGGAAGTACGAGCAGTACTTC. Protein product: CASGQDGKYEQYF.

V usage is TRBV28 and J usage is TRBJ2-3; 8 bases are a match to TRBD1. Germline V lookup: CDR1 MDHEN, CDR2 SYDVKM. The CDR3 has 13 amino acids. V shed 6 bases, J shed 9 bases, and the junction held 8 bases outside the gene matches. DNA for the CDR3: TGTGCCAGCAGAAAAGGGACAGGAAAAACGCAGTATTTT. Translated: CASRKGTGKTQYF.

The chain employs TRBV7-8 and TRBJ1-2; D remains unclear. Germline V gene data show CDR1 as SGHVS and CDR2 as FQNEAQ. The CDR3 has 16 amino acids. Trimming removed 4 bases from V and 4 bases from J, with 19 bases in between. The CDR3 loop is CASSYLEEAIFYGYTF. The DNA for the CDR3 is TGTGCCAGCAGCTACCTGGAGGAGGCGATCTTCTATGGCTACACCTTC.

The chain links TRBV29-1 to TRBJ1-2; D uncertain. This CDR3 comprises 12 residues. Germline loops: CDR1 SQVTM, CDR2 ANQGSEA. V dropped 5 bases and J dropped 4 bases, with 11 bases sitting between them. As DNA, the CDR3 is TGCAGCGTTTCCAGCGTCGGCTATGGCTACACCTTC. Translation: CSVSSVGYGYTF.

The rearrangement links TRBV30 to TRBJ2-3, with 10 bases lining up with TRBD2. From germline, CDR1 is GTSNPN and CDR2 SVGIG (reference sequence). This CDR3 has 15 amino acids. V trimming: 4 bases; J trimming: 5 bases; junction bases outside the gene matches: 9. The CDR3 DNA sequence: TGTGCCTGGACCCCTAGCGGGAGTTTGGGAGATACGCAGTATTTT. As protein: CAWTPSGSLGDTQYF.

This sequence joins TRBV10-3 and TRBJ2-1; TRBD2 matches at 11 bases. Germline CDR1 and CDR2: ENHRY and SYGVKD. Losses at the gene ends were 9 bases for V and 0 bases for J; bases not matched to a gene: 13. The CDR3 spans 18 residues. Written as DNA, the CDR3 is TGTGCCATTACTACCCTAGCGGGAGGCCCGAGCTCCTACAATGAGCAGTTCTTC. Translation gives CAITTLAGGPSSYNEQFF.

The V and J genes are TRBV29-1 and TRBJ2-4, with D possibly matching TRBD2 (5 bases). The CDR3 is made up of 13 amino acids. In germline, CDR1 is SQVTM, CDR2 ANQGSEA. V lost 0 bases and J 8 bases, leaving 11 bases between the germline ends. CDR3 residues: CSVEEGPGDIQYF. The CDR3 DNA reads as TGCAGCGTTGAAGAAGGGCCCGGGGACATTCAGTACTTC. Together with reference TRBV29-1 and TRBJ2-4, the CDR3 gives the full variable domain: SAVISQKPSRDICQRGTSLTIQCQVDSQVTMMFWYRQQPGQSLTLIATANQGSEATYESGFVIDKFPISRPNLTFSTLTVSNMSPEDSSIYLCSVEEGPGDIQYFGAGTRLSVL.

This clonotype has just a few counts. The gene calls are TRBV20-1 and TRBJ2-1; D call uncertain. Germline V CDR1 and CDR2: DFQATT, SNEGSKA (reference sequence). Deletions cut 5 bases from V and 9 bases from J, with 8 bases between. The CDR3 covers 10 residues. This CDR3 is CSAPHAEQFF. The CDR3 bases are TGCAGTGCTCCCCACGCTGAGCAGTTCTTC.

This clonotype was observed a single time. V gene TRBV20-1 combines with J gene TRBJ1-2; D might be TRBD1 (6 bases). Germline lookup yields CDR1 DFQATT and CDR2 SNEGSKA (reference sequence). V lost 2 bases and J 8 bases, leaving 12 bases between the germline ends. This CDR3 has 12 residues. CDR3 region: CSARPWGHGYTF. The CDR3 DNA reads as TGCAGTGCTAGACCGTGGGGGCACGGCTACACCTTC.

This clonotype was seen a handful of times. V and J are TRBV2 and TRBJ2-5; D tentatively reads TRBD1 or TRBD2 (5 bases each). CDR3 length equals 14 residues. Germline V CDR1 and CDR2: SNHLY, FYNNEI. V was cut by 7 bases and J by 5 bases, with 17 bases left in between. CDR3 nucleotides: TGTGCCAGCACCGCTGGGGGATTTGGGGAGACCCAGTACTTC. Protein product: CASTAGGFGETQYF. Based on the CDR3 plus reference TRBV2 and TRBJ2-5, the full variable domain is EPEVTQTPSHQVTQMGQEVILRCVPISNHLYFYWYRQILGQKVEFLVSFYNNEISEKSEIFDDQFSVERPDGSNFTLKIRSTKLEDSAMYFCASTAGGFGETQYFGPGTRLLVL.

In this sample, this clonotype turned up once. This chain connects TRBV6-6 to TRBJ1-5, with 9 bases aligning to TRBD1. Trimming cost V 6 bases and J 0 bases; bases outside gene matches: 9. Germline CDR1 and CDR2: MNHNY and SVGAGI (reference sequence). This CDR3 is built from 17 residues. Here the CDR3 DNA reads TGTGCCAGCAGCTATGGACAGGGGATGAATAGCAATCAGCCCCAGCATTTT. Translating it yields CASSYGQGMNSNQPQHF.

The genes are TRBV7-2 and TRBJ2-7; a weak D match, TRBD2 (6 bases). Trimming took 7 bases from V and 5 from J, leaving 18 bases between them. Per germline, CDR1 SGHTA and CDR2 FQGNSA. This CDR3 spans 14 amino acids. CDR3 sequence reads: CASIRAGGTHEQYF. The CDR3 nucleotides read TGTGCCAGCATCCGGGCCGGAGGGACCCACGAGCAGTACTTC.

This clonotype was seen repeatedly, ten times or more. The chain carries TRBV28 and TRBJ2-7, with D perhaps matching TRBD1 or TRBD2 (5 bases each). The CDR3 sequence is 15 residues long. Trimming pared 5 bases from V and 0 bases from J, leaving 14 bases between. The V gene's germline CDR1 is MDHEN and CDR2 SYDVKM. CDR3 nucleotides: TGTGCCAGCAGTGCCGGGACGGCGGGCTCCTACGAGCAGTACTTC. Amino acids: CASSAGTAGSYEQYF.

The J gene is TRBJ2-7, the V gene TRBV12-3 or TRBV12-4; D may be TRBD2 (6 bases). Trimming cost V 8 bases and J 2 bases, with 16 bases left between them. This CDR3 has 14 residues. The CDR3 here is CASSSEGPTYEQYF. In nucleotides, the CDR3 is TGTGCCAGCTCCTCGGAGGGGCCGACCTACGAGCAGTACTTC.

This clonotype turned up a few times. The genes are TRBV29-1 and TRBJ2-5; 9 bases agree with TRBD1. From germline, CDR1 is SQVTM and CDR2 ANQGSEA. V gave up 6 bases and J gave up 5 bases; unmatched junction bases: 4. The CDR3 length is 12 residues. CDR3 in amino acids: CSVTGGGETQYF. In DNA form, the CDR3 reads TGCAGCGTAACAGGGGGCGGGGAGACCCAGTACTTC.

The rearrangement uses TRBV6-1 and TRBJ2-5; 8 bases are a match to TRBD1. The DNA end lines up better with TRBJ2-7; the J call may be wrong. The CDR3 loop spans 18 amino acids. CDR1 and CDR2 (germline): MNHNS, SASEGT. The CDR3 region has the DNA TGTGCCAGCAGTCCCCTGACAGGGGACTCTTTCTACGGGATCGAGCAGTACTTC. It yields the protein CASSPLTGDSFYGIEQYF.

This clonotype has a handful of counts. The chain recombines TRBV24-1 with TRBJ1-1; the D is unclear. Germline V CDR1 and CDR2: KGHDR, SFDVKD. CDR3 length: 13 amino acids. V was pared by 9 bases and J by 5 bases, with 15 bases between. The CDR3 protein is CATSTAAGTEAFF. The CDR3 DNA reads TGTGCCACCTCTACAGCCGCGGGAACTGAAGCTTTCTTT.

The chain couples TRBV4-1 to TRBJ2-1, with 7 bases lining up with TRBD2. The CDR3 has 16 residues. V was clipped by 0 bases and J by 7 bases; unmatched bases: 9. CDR1 MGHRA and CDR2 YSYEKL come from the germline V gene. The CDR3 DNA sequence: TGCGCCAGCAGCCAAGATGGCAGGGTCGGGGGGAATGAGCAGTTCTTC. Translating gives CASSQDGRVGGNEQFF.

The chain uses TRBV15 and TRBJ2-1; weak D call: TRBD2 (6 bases). The CDR3 has 13 residues. V dropped 6 bases and J dropped 6 bases, with 12 bases sitting between them. Germline values: CDR1 LNHNV, CDR2 YYDKDF (reference sequence). The CDR3 nucleotides are TGTGCCACCAGGTCAGTCGGGGGCAATGAGCAGTTCTTC. Translating gives CATRSVGGNEQFF.

This clonotype was counted only a few times. The gene calls are TRBV5-1 and TRBJ2-2; TRBD1 aligns across 7 bases. The CDR3 extends over 15 amino acids. V dropped 0 bases and J dropped 4; count of bases not matched to a gene: 3. The germline V gene encodes CDR1 SGHRS and CDR2 YFSETQ. The CDR3 bases are TGCGCCAGCAGCTTGGCACAGGGGATCACCGGGGAGCTGTTTTTT. Translating gives CASSLAQGITGELFF.

This clonotype has just one count. The rearrangement joins TRBV10-3 to TRBJ1-2; 11 positions match TRBD1. The V and J ends lost 4 bases and 4 bases, in that order; junction bases with no gene match: 11. CDR3 size: 17 residues. Germline V CDR1 and CDR2: ENHRY, SYGVKD. CDR3 in DNA: TGTGCCATCAGTGGATCGGGACAGGGGGATCGGATCTATGGCTACACCTTC. It is translated as CAISGSGQGDRIYGYTF.

In this sample, this clonotype turned up a few times. The chain has TRBV7-8 and TRBJ2-7; 9 bases are a match to TRBD2. There are 16 residues in the CDR3. Trimming took 3 bases from V and 1 from J; bases not matched to a gene: 7. Germline CDR1 reads SGHVS; CDR2 reads FQNEAQ. The CDR3 spells CASSFPMTSGSYEQYF. DNA of the CDR3: TGTGCCAGCAGCTTCCCTATGACTAGCGGATCCTACGAGCAGTACTTC.

About this clonotype: This may arise from a read error, as a much more abundant clone is one base away. This chain joins TRBV7-3 and TRBJ1-1; D is ambiguous. The CDR3 length is 18 residues. From germline, CDR1 is SGHTA and CDR2 FQGTGA. In DNA form, the CDR3 reads TGTGCCAGCAGCTCCTTCGCAGGTCCCGGGTTGGTGAACGCTGAAGCTTTCTTT. Its translation is CASSSFAGPGLVNAEAFF.

The J gene is TRBJ2-7, the V gene TRBV6-6, with no clear D. CDR3 length equals 13 residues. Germline CDR1 reads MNHNY; CDR2 reads SVGAGI (reference sequence). V lost 2 bases and J 3 bases, leaving 8 bases between the germline ends. DNA for the CDR3: TGTGCCAGCAGTTACATGTGGGACTACGAGCAGTACTTC. Its protein product is CASSYMWDYEQYF.

The J gene is TRBJ2-5, the V gene TRBV10-3; TRBD1 matches 10 bases. The CDR3 runs to 13 residues. The V and J ends lost 9 bases and 5 bases, in that order; junction bases with no gene match: 6. Germline CDR1 and CDR2: ENHRY and SYGVKD. As DNA, the CDR3 is TGTGCCATACGGGACAGGGGTTGGGAGACCCAGTACTTC. Translating gives CAIRDRGWETQYF.

The chain has TRBV10-3 and TRBJ1-1; D not certain. V was trimmed by 2 bases and J by 1 base, leaving 8 bases between them. Per germline, CDR1 ENHRY and CDR2 SYGVKD. The CDR3 runs 14 residues. The CDR3 nucleotides are TGTGCCATCAGTGAGCTGGGCCAGAACACTGAAGCTTTCTTT. Protein sequence: CAISELGQNTEAFF.

This chain uses TRBV7-2 with TRBJ2-1; D gene unclear. Trimming pared 5 bases from V and 9 bases from J, leaving 17 bases between. The CDR3 runs to 14 residues. Germline V gene sequence: CDR1 SGHTA, CDR2 FQGNSA. CDR3 amino acids: CASSQETSVREQFF. In nucleotides, the CDR3 is TGTGCCAGCAGCCAGGAGACTTCGGTTCGTGAGCAGTTCTTC. The full variable domain, its missing parts supplied by reference TRBV7-2 and TRBJ2-1, is GAGVSQSPSNKVTEKGKDVELRCDPISGHTALYWYRQSLGQGLEFLIYFQGNSAPDKSGLPSDRFSAERTGGSVSTLTIQRTQQEDSAVYLCASSQETSVREQFFGPGTRLTVL.